This T cell receptor (beta chain) was retrieved from a study of CD8+CD57+ T cells in acquired aplastic anemia (dated by TCRdb to the late 2010s). About the study as a whole: On average, sorted CD4+ and CD8+ cells yielded 3.2 ug of extracted DNA, with a range of 0.2 to 27.4 ug. For healthy donor samples, the average read count was about 9.9 million for CD4+ cells and 11 million to 13 million for CD8+ cells. Study-wide findings and limitations: Twenty-nine CD8+ CDR3 sequences were found in both patients and controls but appeared to be highly expressed in patients and within the immunodominant clones of the patients. Patients and healthy controls showed no significant difference in CD8+ Simpson's diversity (P=0.060).

To note about this clonotype: There is no known antigen for this receptor. Per-base qualities were not stored, and no clone one base away is much larger.

Genomic DNA served as template for TCR beta VDJ combination and CDR3 sequence profiling. An Illumina HiSeq 2000 was the platform used for TCR repertoire sequencing. From the authors' description of their analysis: Repertoire assessment relied on Simpson's diversity index, CDR3 size and DJ length profiles, and TRBV/TRBJ rearrangement plots. The most abundant DNA sequence in the deep sequencing data was taken as the immunodominant clone. CDR3 amino acid sequences were screened for sharing across subjects and compared with published repertoires and the VDJdb database. TCRdb trimmed the raw reads at Q25, called clones with MiXCR and kept productive beta chains. Each record represents a unique CDR3 protein, reported with the most common genes and DNA among its rows. These V and J calls are TCRdb output, not the study's own analysis. The sample includes about 420,000 distinct CDR3 sequences, with about two thirds observed a single time. 3.5% to 4.5% of the sample comes from the top ten.

In the study, sorted CD4+ and CD8+ blood T cells from patients with severe aplastic anemia and from healthy subjects underwent deep sequencing of TCR repertoires. Ficoll-Paque density gradient centrifugation was used to isolate peripheral blood mononuclear cells. Before DNA was extracted, CD4+ and CD8+ T cells were sorted using either FACS or magnetic beads. Measured from the cysteine to the phenylalanine, the CDR3 is 17 residues long. Only CDR3 DNA is held: 51 bases, read in frame from base 1. V ends up 2 bases short and J 7 bases short, with an unmatched junction base count of 12. Taken from the germline V gene, the CDR1 and CDR2 loops are SGDLS and YYNGEE.

Here the chain combines TRBV9 and TRBJ2-3, and 11 junctional nucleotides match TRBD2. The sample comprised sorted CD4+, CD8+, or CD8+CD57+ T cells (not recorded which) from PBMCs. The TCR comes from a human donor in good health, serving as a control. The DNA sequence is as follows: TGTGCCAGCAGCGTGACTAGCGGGGCGCAAGATACGCATACGCAGTATTTT. Its protein reads: CASSVTSGAQDTHTQYF.